This entry concerns a single T cell receptor beta chain. This clonotype showed up many times. Its antigen is still unknown. Base-call qualities are not available, and no considerably larger clone is one nucleotide away. The TCR beta CDR3 regions were amplified from the RNA transcripts. A first-round RT-PCR of the TCR CDR3 used the HTBI primer set with the Qiagen OneStep RT-PCR kit. Libraries were constructed in a second round of multiplex PCR, after which size selection and purification were carried out. The libraries were sequenced on an Illumina HiSeq2000 using paired-end 100 bp reads. The original methods were these. SOAPnuke was used to process the raw data, with reads discarded if the reads contained adapters or uncalled bases, had a mean Phred below 15, or lacked an exact constant-primer or identifier match. High-quality paired reads were merged with COPE v1.2.5, and unique nucleotide sequences were defined as clonotypes. MiTCR v1.1 was used to align clonotypes to the IMGT TRBV, TRBD and TRBJ reference segments. Analysis was restricted to V-J combinations with a frequency above 0.0001, which covered 99.2% of repertoires. The TCS score was defined as the ratio of F50 (clonal expansion) to E x V (chaos), calculated using BLOSUM62-based TCRdist between CDR3 peptides within each V-J. Welch's t-statistics and random forest reduced 500 to 650 V-J features to 13, which were used in a naive Bayes classifier (R e1071). The public reads were reanalyzed by TCRdb: fastp trimming at Q25, MiXCR alignment, in-frame beta chains only. Identical CDR3 proteins give one entry, which carries the most common genes and DNA. For this entry, the V and J calls and clone size follow TCRdb and not the study's own pipeline. The sample table lists approximately 620,000 distinct CDR3 sequences, more than 11% of them with a count of one. The biggest ten clones account for 4.5% to 6% of the sample.

The germline V gene yields MDHEN for CDR1 and SYDVKM for CDR2. A distance of 8 bases separates the germline ends of V and J, which lose 5 bases and 1 base respectively. From cysteine to phenylalanine, the CDR3 is 13 amino acids long. Only the CDR3 region is kept as DNA, spanning 39 bases read in frame from base 1. Hyperthyroidism patients were aged 18 to 65 years and newly diagnosed, with disease duration of less than 2 months. Any patient with an uncontrolled infection, another autoimmune disease, pregnancy or lactation was excluded. Diagnoses relied on clinical symptoms, serum thyroxine and TRAb, thyroid ultrasound and orbital computed tomography. For progressor patients, blood was drawn at the first diagnosis of hyperthyroidism, before any ophthalmopathy symptoms had appeared. PBMCs were separated from approximately 10 ml of fresh peripheral blood using Ficoll-Paque density gradient centrifugation. Progressor patients were first diagnosed with Graves' hyperthyroidism and then developed ophthalmopathy during follow-up. Total RNA was extracted with Trizol reagent, and quality was checked on an Agilent 2100 Bioanalyzer.

The source of the sample is a study of T cells in Graves' hyperthyroidism and ophthalmopathy (dated by TCRdb to the late 2010s). Regarding the research as a whole: Peripheral blood samples were taken at the time of initial diagnosis, prior to any treatment. Prospective prediction of ophthalmopathy was tested in an independent validation cohort of some 19 hyperthyroidism patients and approximately 17 patients who later progressed to ophthalmopathy. The approximately 90 discovery patients were divided at random into training and test sets in a 7:3 ratio. TCR V-J signatures able to tell the groups apart were searched for in a discovery cohort of more than 90 patients, of whom over 40 had Graves' ophthalmopathy and about 60 had stable Graves' hyperthyroidism. The paper reports TCR Vbeta CDR3 sequencing of some 140 peripheral blood samples: 43 ophthalmopathy, fewer than 80 hyperthyroidism and some 17 progressor patients. In roughly six Graves' hyperthyroidism patients, the study also compared T-cell repertoires from thyroid tissue with T-cell repertoires from blood. Following sampling, methimazole starting at 30 mg daily was given to hyperthyroidism patients, and high-dose intravenous methylprednisolone was given to ophthalmopathy patients. Overall study outcomes, separate from this receptor: Sample size was not statistically predetermined, and blinding of investigators to group allocation was not performed. In cross-validation, a model built on a 13 V-J signature told ophthalmopathy apart from stable hyperthyroidism with under 90% sensitivity and about 81% specificity, and in testing the same model reached 80%/75%. Most expanded thyroid clonotypes (frequency above 0.001) were also detected in blood, suggesting blood repertoires may reflect thyroid immune responses. In validation, the model predicted progression to ophthalmopathy with 60% to 71% sensitivity and around 72% specificity, a median of about six months before onset.

The TCR comes from a woman aged 25 to 45 with Graves' hyperthyroidism that later progressed to Graves' ophthalmopathy. The V and J segments used are TRBV28 and TRBJ2-5; the D assignment is uncertain and may be TRBD1 or TRBD2, with 6 bases supporting each. Sequenced input: blood. In nucleotides, the sequence is TGTGCCAGCAGTGGAGGGGGCCAAGAGACCCAGTACTTC. This translates into CASSGGGQETQYF.